The T cell receptor (beta chain) described here comes from a study of control samples from healthy donors and cancer patients. The V end lost 5 bases, the J end lost 2 bases, and 17 bases lay between the germline ends. Germline V gives CDR1 SGHVS, CDR2 FQNEAQ. The CDR3 is 16 residues long. TCRdb's table, derived via immunoSEQ multiplex PCR, lists solely in-frame clones and lacks some. The sample includes 120,000 to 150,000 clones, roughly 92% of them seen just once. The sequence was collected from a man aged 25 to 45 in good health. Sequencing was done on a sample of blood. The J gene is TRBJ2-3, the V gene TRBV7-8; tentative D call: TRBD1 (6 bases). CDR3 sequence (DNA): TGTGCCAGCAGCCCCAGGGCAGGGGCACCCACAGATACGCAGTATTTT. It yields the protein CASSPRAGAPTDTQYF.